These T cell receptor beta chains were read from a single sample in a study of blood T cell repertoires in COVID-19. TCRdb's table, derived via immunoSEQ multiplex PCR, lists solely in-frame clones and lacks some. This sample has some 130,000 clones, with more than 60% found just once. Specimen: peripheral blood. Receptors were obtained from a woman in her 70s with acute or convalescent COVID-19. Both conserved end residues are part of each CDR3. The D gene is left open where the match is weak. The size field is filled for only some rows; it gives once, few, many or a size class.

j_call v_call d_call clone_size cdr3_nt cdr3_aa
TRBJ1-1 TRBV5-4 - - TGTGCCAGCAGCTTGACGACATACACTGAAGCTTTCTTT CASSLTTYTEAFF
TRBJ1-5 TRBV27 TRBD1 few TGTGCCAGCAGTTTATTTGGGACAGGGGGCAATCAGCCCCAGCATTTT CASSLFGTGGNQPQHF
TRBJ1-1 TRBV7-9 - few TGTGCCAGCAGCCCCCCACTTTCCATGAACACTGAAGCTTTCTTT CASSPPLSMNTEAFF
TRBJ2-2 TRBV15 TRBD2 - TGTGCCACTGGTACGGGACTAGCGGGAGGACCGAACACCGGGGAGCTGTTTTTT CATGTGLAGGPNTGELFF
TRBJ2-6 TRBV2 - once TGTGCCAGCAGTCCGGGTCACTCTGGGGCCAACGTCCTGACTTTC CASSPGHSGANVLTF
TRBJ1-2 TRBV11-2 - - TGTGCCAGCAGCTTAGGCGGGGTGGTCTATGGCTACACCTTC CASSLGGVVYGYTF
TRBJ2-7 TRBV7-3 - - TGTGCCAGCAGCTCCGGACCGGCGGGGACCTACGAGCAGTACTTC CASSSGPAGTYEQYF
TRBJ2-5 TRBV5-6 - - TGTGCCAGCAGCTTGGGGGGGCGTCGGGAGACCCAGTACTTC CASSLGGRRETQYF
TRBJ1-3 TRBV18 - - TGTGCCAGCTCACCAGGCAGGGCAGGAAACACCATATATTTT CASSPGRAGNTIYF
TRBJ2-3 TRBV6-5 - few TGTGCCAGCAGTACAGGAAGCACAGATACGCAGTATTTT CASSTGSTDTQYF
TRBJ1-2 TRBV7-8 - few TGTGCCAGCAGCTCGGGTGGCCGGGGCTACACCTTC CASSSGGRGYTF
TRBJ2-5 TRBV2 TRBD1 - TGTGCCAGCAGTGTGGCCACAGGGGGTTCGGAGACCCAGTACTTC CASSVATGGSETQYF
TRBJ2-3 TRBV10-2 TRBD2 - TGCGCCAGCAGCGGACTAGCGGGGCTCACAGATACGCAGTATTTT CASSGLAGLTDTQYF
TRBJ2-1 TRBV7-9 - - TGTGCCAGCAGCCCTTCCAATGAGCAGTTCTTC CASSPSNEQFF
TRBJ1-2 TRBV28 - - TGTGCCAGCAGTTTTCGAGGGATGGGAGGCTACACCTTC CASSFRGMGGYTF
TRBJ1-2 TRBV5-6 - - TGTGCCAGCAGCTTTGGACAGAGCTATGGCTACACCTTC CASSFGQSYGYTF